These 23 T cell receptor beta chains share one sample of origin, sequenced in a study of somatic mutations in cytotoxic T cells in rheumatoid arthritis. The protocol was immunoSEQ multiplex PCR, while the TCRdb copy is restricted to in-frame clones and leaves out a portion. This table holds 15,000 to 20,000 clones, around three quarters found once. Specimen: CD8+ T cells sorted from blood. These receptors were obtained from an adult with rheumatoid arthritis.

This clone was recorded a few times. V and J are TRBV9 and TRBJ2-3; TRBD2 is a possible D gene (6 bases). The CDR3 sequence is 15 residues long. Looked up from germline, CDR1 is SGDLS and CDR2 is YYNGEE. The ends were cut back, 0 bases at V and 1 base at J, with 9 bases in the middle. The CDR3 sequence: CASSVGQRGTDTQYF. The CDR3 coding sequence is TGTGCCAGCAGCGTAGGCCAGCGGGGCACAGATACGCAGTATTTT.

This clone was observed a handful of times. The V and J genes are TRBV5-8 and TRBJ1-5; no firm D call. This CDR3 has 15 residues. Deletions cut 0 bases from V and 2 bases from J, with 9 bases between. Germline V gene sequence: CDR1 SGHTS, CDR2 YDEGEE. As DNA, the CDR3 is TGTGCCAGCAGCTTGGACCGGCTAGGCAATCAGCCCCAGCATTTT. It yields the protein CASSLDRLGNQPQHF.

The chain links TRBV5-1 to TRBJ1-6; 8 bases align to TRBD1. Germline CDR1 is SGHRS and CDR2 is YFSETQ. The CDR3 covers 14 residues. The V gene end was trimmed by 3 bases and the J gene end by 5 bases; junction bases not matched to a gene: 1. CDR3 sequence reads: CASSSDRDNSPLHF. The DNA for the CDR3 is TGCGCCAGCAGCTCGGACAGGGATAATTCACCCCTCCACTTT.

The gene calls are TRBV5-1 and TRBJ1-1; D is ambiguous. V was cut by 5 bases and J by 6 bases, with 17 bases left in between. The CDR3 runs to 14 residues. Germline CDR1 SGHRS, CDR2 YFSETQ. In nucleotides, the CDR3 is TGCGCCAGCAGTTATGAAACCGTCCTAGCTGAAGCTTTCTTT. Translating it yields CASSYETVLAEAFF.

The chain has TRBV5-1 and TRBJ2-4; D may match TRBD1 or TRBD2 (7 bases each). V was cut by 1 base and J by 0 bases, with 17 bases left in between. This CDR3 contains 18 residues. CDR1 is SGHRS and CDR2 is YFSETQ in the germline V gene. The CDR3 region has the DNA TGCGCCAGCAGCTTGTTTGCAGGGGGGGATCTAGCCAAAAACATTCAGTACTTC. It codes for CASSLFAGGDLAKNIQYF.

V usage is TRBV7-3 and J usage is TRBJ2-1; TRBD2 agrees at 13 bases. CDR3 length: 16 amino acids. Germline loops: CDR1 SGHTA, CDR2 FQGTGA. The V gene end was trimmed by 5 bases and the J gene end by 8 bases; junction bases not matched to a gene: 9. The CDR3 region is CASSGRLAGGPDEQFF. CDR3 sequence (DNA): TGTGCCAGCAGCGGAAGACTAGCGGGGGGTCCCGATGAGCAGTTCTTC.

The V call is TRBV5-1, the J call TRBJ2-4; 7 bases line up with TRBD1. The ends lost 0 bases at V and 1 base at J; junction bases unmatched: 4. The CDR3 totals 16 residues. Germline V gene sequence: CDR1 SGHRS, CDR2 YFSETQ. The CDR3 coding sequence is TGCGCCAGCAGCTTGGGGACAGGTGGGGCCAAAAACATTCAGTACTTC. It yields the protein CASSLGTGGAKNIQYF.

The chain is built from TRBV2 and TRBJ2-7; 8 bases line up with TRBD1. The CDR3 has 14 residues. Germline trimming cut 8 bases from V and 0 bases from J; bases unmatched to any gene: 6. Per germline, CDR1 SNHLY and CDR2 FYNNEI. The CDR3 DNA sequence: TGTGCCAGCGGCCGGGACAGGTACTCCTACGAGCAGTACTTC. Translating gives CASGRDRYSYEQYF.

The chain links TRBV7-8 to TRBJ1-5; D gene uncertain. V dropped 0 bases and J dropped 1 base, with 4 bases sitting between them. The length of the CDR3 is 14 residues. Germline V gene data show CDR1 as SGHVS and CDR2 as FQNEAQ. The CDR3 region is CASSLAQSNQPQHF. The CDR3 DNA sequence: TGTGCCAGCAGCTTAGCACAGAGCAATCAGCCCCAGCATTTT.

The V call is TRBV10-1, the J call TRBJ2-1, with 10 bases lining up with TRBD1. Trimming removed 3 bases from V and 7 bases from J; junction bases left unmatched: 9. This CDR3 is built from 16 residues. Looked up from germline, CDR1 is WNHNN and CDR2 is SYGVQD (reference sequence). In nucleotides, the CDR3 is TGCGCCAGCAGTGACCACTGGGACAGGGGTAAAAATGAGCAGTTCTTC. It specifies CASSDHWDRGKNEQFF.

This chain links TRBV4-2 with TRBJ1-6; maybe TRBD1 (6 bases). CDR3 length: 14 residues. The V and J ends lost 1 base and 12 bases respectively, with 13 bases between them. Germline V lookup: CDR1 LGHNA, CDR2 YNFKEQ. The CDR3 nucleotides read TGTGCCAGCAGCCAAGCAGGGACACCCCGACCCCTCCACTTT. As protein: CASSQAGTPRPLHF.

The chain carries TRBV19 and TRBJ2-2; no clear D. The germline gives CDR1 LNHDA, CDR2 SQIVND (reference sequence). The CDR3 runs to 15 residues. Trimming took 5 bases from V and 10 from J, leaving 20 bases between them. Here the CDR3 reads CASSLTVGSPAELFF. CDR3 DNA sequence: TGTGCCAGTAGTCTTACAGTCGGCAGTCCCGCGGAGCTGTTTTTT.

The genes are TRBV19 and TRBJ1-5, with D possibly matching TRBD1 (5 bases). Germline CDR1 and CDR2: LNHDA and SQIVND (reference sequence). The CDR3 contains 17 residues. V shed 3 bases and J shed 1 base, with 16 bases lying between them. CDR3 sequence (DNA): TGTGCCAGTAGTATGGTGGGGGTCAGCGTCAGCAATCAGCCCCAGCATTTT. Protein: CASSMVGVSVSNQPQHF.

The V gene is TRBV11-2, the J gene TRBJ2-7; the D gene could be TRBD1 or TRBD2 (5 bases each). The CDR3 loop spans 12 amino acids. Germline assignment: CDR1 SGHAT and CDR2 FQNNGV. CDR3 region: CASRGPADEQYF. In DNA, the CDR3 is TGTGCTTCCCGGGGACCGGCGGACGAGCAGTACTTC.

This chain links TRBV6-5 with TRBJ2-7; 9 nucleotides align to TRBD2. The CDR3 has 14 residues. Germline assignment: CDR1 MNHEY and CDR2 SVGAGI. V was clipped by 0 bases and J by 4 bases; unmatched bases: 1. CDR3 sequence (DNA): TGTGCCAGCAGTTACTCGACTAGCGGATACGAGCAGTACGTC. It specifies CASSYSTSGYEQYV.

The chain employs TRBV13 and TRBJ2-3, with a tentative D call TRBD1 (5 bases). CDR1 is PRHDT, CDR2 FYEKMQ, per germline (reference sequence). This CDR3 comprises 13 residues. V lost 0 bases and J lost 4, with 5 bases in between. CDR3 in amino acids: CASSLGQADTQYF. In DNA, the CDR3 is TGTGCCAGCAGCTTAGGACAGGCAGATACGCAGTATTTT.

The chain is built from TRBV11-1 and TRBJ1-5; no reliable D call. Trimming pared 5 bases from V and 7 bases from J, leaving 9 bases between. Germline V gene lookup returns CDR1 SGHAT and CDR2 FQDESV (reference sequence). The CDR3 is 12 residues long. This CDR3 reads CASSHTPQPQHF. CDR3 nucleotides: TGTGCCAGCAGCCATACCCCACAGCCCCAGCATTTT.

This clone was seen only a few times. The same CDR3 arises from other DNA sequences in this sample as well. The CDR3 region is CASSFGDGNQPQHF. As DNA, the CDR3 is TGTGCCAGCAGTTTTGGGGACGGAAATCAGCCCCAGCATTTT. V usage is TRBV28 and J usage is TRBJ1-5; possible D gene TRBD1, 5 bases. The V gene's germline CDR1 is MDHEN and CDR2 SYDVKM. V was clipped by 3 bases and J by 4 bases, with 10 bases between them. This CDR3 is 14 amino acids long.

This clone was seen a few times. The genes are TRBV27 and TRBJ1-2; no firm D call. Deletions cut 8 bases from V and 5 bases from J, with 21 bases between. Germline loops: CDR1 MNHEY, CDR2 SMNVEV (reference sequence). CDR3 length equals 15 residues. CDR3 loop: CASRSNTKSLYGYTF. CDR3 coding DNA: TGTGCCAGCCGATCTAACACCAAAAGCTTGTATGGCTACACCTTC.

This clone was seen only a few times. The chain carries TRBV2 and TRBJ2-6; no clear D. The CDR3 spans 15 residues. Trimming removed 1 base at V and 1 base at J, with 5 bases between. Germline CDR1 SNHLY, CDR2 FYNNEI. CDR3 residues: CASSEVGSGANVLTF. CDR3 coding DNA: TGTGCCAGCAGTGAAGTGGGGTCTGGGGCCAACGTCCTGACTTTC.

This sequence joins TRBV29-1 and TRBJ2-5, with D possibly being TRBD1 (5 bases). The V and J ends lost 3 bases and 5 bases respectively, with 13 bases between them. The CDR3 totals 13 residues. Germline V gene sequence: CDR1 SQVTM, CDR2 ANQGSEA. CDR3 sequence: CSVDEVAGETQYF. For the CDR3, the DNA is TGCAGCGTTGATGAGGTAGCAGGGGAGACCCAGTACTTC.

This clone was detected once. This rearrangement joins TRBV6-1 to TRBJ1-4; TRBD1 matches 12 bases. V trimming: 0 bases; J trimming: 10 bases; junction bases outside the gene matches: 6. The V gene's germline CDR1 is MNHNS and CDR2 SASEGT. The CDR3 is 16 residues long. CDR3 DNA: TGTGCCAGCAGTGAAGCGCTAGGGACAGGGGGCGGAAAACTGTTTTTT. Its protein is CASSEALGTGGGKLFF.

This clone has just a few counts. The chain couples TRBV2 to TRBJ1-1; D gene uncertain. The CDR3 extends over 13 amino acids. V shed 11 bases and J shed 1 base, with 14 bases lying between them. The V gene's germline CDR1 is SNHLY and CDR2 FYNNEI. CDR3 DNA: TGTGCCCGACAAAGTCCAACGAACACTGAAGCTTTCTTT. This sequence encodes CARQSPTNTEAFF.